This T cell receptor (beta chain) was found in a study of regulatory T cells in long-lasting Graves disease. Assembly of TCR beta libraries relied on iRepertoire HTBI primers together with Arm-PCR of CDR3 regions. TCRdb independently ran MiXCR on the multiplex PCR reads; one entry per CDR3 protein. Among a few hundred thousand distinct CDR3 sequences listed, roughly 10% were seen once. Stated time point: newly diagnosed GD, antithyroid drugs for less than 3 months. The TCR library was prepared using RNA isolated from PBMCs. Study outcomes and limitations: With persistent disease, TRBV28, TRBJ1-2 and TRBJ2-5 were the favored segments. The study examined only peripheral blood, not thyroid tissue.

This clonotype was seen many times. The antigen remains undetermined. The CDR3 spans 17 residues. Trimming removed 5 bases at V and 3 bases at J, with 23 bases between. Per the germline V gene, CDR1 is DFQATT and CDR2 is SNEGSKA (reference sequence). These data were also filed under a second study, of T cells in Graves' hyperthyroidism and ophthalmopathy. According to that study: An initial round of RT-PCR targeting the TCR CDR3 relied on the HTBI primer set. Expanded thyroid clonotypes (above 0.001) were mostly also found in blood.

The material sequenced was peripheral blood mononuclear cells (PBMCs), taken at new diagnosis, from a patient treated with antithyroid drugs. The V and J genes are TRBV20-1 and TRBJ2-1, with a possible D match to TRBD1 (6 bases). This TCR was sampled from a young woman with Graves disease. CDR3 amino acids: CSAADSGAYRGYNEQFF. CDR3 DNA sequence: TGCAGTGCTGCCGACTCAGGGGCCTATAGGGGCTACAATGAGCAGTTCTTC.